The clone carrying this T cell receptor beta chain was seen ten or more times. Its antigen is not identified. TCRdb passed the 5' RACE reads through MiXCR, listing each CDR3 protein once. The sample includes about 920,000 distinct CDR3 sequences, over 9% of them seen just once. These data belong to a study of identical twins. Study-wide results and limits: In drawing conclusions, the study used cross-sectional statistical analysis and did not follow the same donors.

The CDR3 sequence is 14 residues long. Germline lookup yields CDR1 DFQATT and CDR2 SNEGSKA (reference sequence). The V end was cut by 6 bases, the J end by 4 bases, with 18 bases between. The same data also went into a second study, on yellow fever vaccine responses in identical twins.

This sequence joins TRBV20-1 and TRBJ1-2, with D perhaps TRBD1 (5 bases). Sample: PBMCs. The sequence was collected from a woman under 30 in good health. Written as DNA, the CDR3 is TGCAGTGCAAAGGGGTGGGGTCCCCTCTATGGCTACACCTTC. Translated: CSAKGWGPLYGYTF.